The rows below give T cell receptor beta chains drawn from one sample of a study of cytotoxic CD8 clonotypes in ibrutinib-treated CLL. Produced via immunoSEQ multiplex PCR; TCRdb's table is partial and in-frame only. Among more than 70,000 clones listed, more than 75% were seen once. The specimen comprised PBMCs, sampled after 12 months of ibrutinib treatment. The source of these receptors is a human donor with chronic lymphocytic leukemia. CDR3s include the opening cysteine and the closing phenylalanine or tryptophan. Each record gives: clone size, J gene, D gene, V gene, CDR3 DNA, CDR3 protein. D genes are given only for firm matches. For some rows the clone size is stated as once, few or many, or as a class when expanded; others skip it.

size: .
J: TRBJ1-5
D: .
V: TRBV6-1
DNA: TGTGCCAGCAGTGAACCCGACTGGGGTTACAGGGGCAATCAGCCCCAGCATTTT
CDR3: CASSEPDWGYRGNQPQHF

size: few
J: TRBJ1-6
D: .
V: TRBV30
DNA: TGTGCCTGGAGATTGTGGGACCCGGTGGGTTCACCCCTCCACTTT
CDR3: CAWRLWDPVGSPLHF

size: .
J: TRBJ2-1
D: TRBD1
V: TRBV2
DNA: TGTGCCAGCAGCGTACAGGGGGGAACCTACAATGAGCAGTTCTTC
CDR3: CASSVQGGTYNEQFF

size: .
J: TRBJ1-2
D: TRBD1
V: TRBV4-2
DNA: TGTGCCAGCAGCCCCCGACAGGGAGGCTACACCTTC
CDR3: CASSPRQGGYTF

size: once
J: TRBJ2-3
D: .
V: TRBV29-1
DNA: TGCAGCGTTAACCGACAGACCCTCAGCACAGATACGCAGTATTTT
CDR3: CSVNRQTLSTDTQYF

size: .
J: TRBJ1-5
D: .
V: TRBV6-6
DNA: TGTGCCAGCAGAGCAAACCGCAATCAGCCCCAGCATTTT
CDR3: CASRANRNQPQHF

size: once
J: TRBJ2-3
D: .
V: TRBV6-1
DNA: TGTGCCAGCAGTGAAGCCCACCGGGGGACAGATACGCAGTATTTT
CDR3: CASSEAHRGTDTQYF

size: .
J: TRBJ2-7
D: TRBD2
V: TRBV6-5
DNA: TGTGCCAGCAACCGGGGGGGTGGAGGCGAGCAGTACTTC
CDR3: CASNRGGGGEQYF

size: few
J: TRBJ2-5
D: TRBD2
V: TRBV7-2
DNA: TGTGCCAGCAGGGGGACTAGCGGGAGGGCCGGGGAGACCCAGTACTTC
CDR3: CASRGTSGRAGETQYF

size: .
J: TRBJ2-3
D: .
V: TRBV7-3
DNA: TGTGCCAGCAGCCAGGGGACTACGGGCACAGATACGCAGTATTTT
CDR3: CASSQGTTGTDTQYF

size: .
J: TRBJ2-1
D: TRBD1
V: TRBV28
DNA: TGTGCCAGCAGACCGGGACAGGGGGGGGTCAATGAGCAGTTCTTC
CDR3: CASRPGQGGVNEQFF

size: .
J: TRBJ2-7
D: TRBD1
V: TRBV4-2
DNA: TGTGCCAGCAGCCAAGATTGGCGGCCGTTGTACAGGGGCTACGAGCAGTACTTC
CDR3: CASSQDWRPLYRGYEQYF

size: .
J: TRBJ1-2
D: TRBD1
V: TRBV30
DNA: TGTGCCTGGAGCCTAGGGCCGACAGGGGAGGCCTTC
CDR3: CAWSLGPTGEAF

size: .
J: TRBJ1-5
D: .
V: TRBV14
DNA: TGTGCCAGCAGCCAAGGGTGGACTCAGCCCCAGCATTTT
CDR3: CASSQGWTQPQHF